This record looks at one TCR beta chain sequence and its context. In the authors' workflow: Amplified reference gene primers provided the basis for estimating nucleated cell counts. Libraries were prepared by immunoSEQ multiplex PCR; TCRdb keeps only in-frame clonotypes and omits some of them. D and trimming were read from the DNA, whereas the V and J calls and clone size are those reported in that table. The table shows 200,000 to 250,000 clones, with approximately 84% occurring only once. The record originates from a study of blood T cell repertoires in COVID-19. On the study more broadly: Italy, Spain and the United States were the sources of the convalescent and acute COVID-19 samples.

The V segment lost 5 bases and the J segment 12 bases; nucleotides outside the gene matches: 5. Germline CDR1 and CDR2: SGHNT and YENEEA. The CDR3 contains 13 residues. This clonotype was obtained from a woman aged 25-40 years who had recovered from COVID-19. The V call is TRBV11-3, the J call TRBJ2-1, with 12 bases that match TRBD2. The sample was peripheral blood. The CDR3 bases are TGTGCCAGCAGCCCTAGCGGGGGGGCAAGGCAGTTCTTC. It codes for CASSPSGGARQFF.